The following is a TCR beta chain sequence with its context. The data derive from a study of T cell responses to AZD1222 COVID-19 vaccine. Only in-frame clones appear in the TCRdb table, and some are missing; sequencing was by immunoSEQ multiplex PCR. The data show roughly 130,000 clones, with over 75% seen just once and approximately 2.5% held by the top ten. The CDR3 extends over 14 amino acids. The specimen comprised peripheral blood, sampled on day 0 of AZD1222 vaccination. The sequence derives from an adult in good health. The genes are TRBV21-1 and TRBJ2-3. TRBV21-1 is listed as a pseudogene. CDR3 amino acids: CASPPRRLSDTQYF. Here the CDR3 DNA reads TGTGCCAGCCCTCCCCGGCGCCTGTCGGATACGCAGTATTTT.